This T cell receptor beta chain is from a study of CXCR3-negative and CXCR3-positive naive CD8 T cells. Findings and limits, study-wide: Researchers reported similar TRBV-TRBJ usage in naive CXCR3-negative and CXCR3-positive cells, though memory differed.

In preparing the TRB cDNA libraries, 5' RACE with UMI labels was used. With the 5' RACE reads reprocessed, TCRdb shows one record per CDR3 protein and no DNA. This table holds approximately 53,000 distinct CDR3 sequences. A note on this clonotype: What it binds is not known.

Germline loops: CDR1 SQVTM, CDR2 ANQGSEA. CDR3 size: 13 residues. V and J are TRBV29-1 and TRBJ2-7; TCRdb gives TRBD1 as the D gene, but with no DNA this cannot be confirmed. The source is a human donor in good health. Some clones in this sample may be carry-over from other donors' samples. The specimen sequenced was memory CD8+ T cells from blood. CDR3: CSVERTDGYEQYF.